The clone carrying this T cell receptor beta chain came up a few times. Its antigen is still unknown. This CDR3 is 14 amino acids long. Germline V gene lookup returns CDR1 DFQATT and CDR2 SNEGSKA (reference sequence). Trimming took 1 base from V and 3 from J, leaving 12 bases between them. These data are taken from a study of early T cells in non-severe SARS-CoV-2 infection. Points from the study as a whole: Anti-spike CD8 specificities were favored by VDJdb matching, whose results missed private and CD4 specificities.

Each cDNA molecule carried a unique molecular identifier. TCRdb re-called the 5' RACE reads with MiXCR, one entry per CDR3 protein. The sample shows approximately 52,000 distinct CDR3 sequences, 8% to 8.5% of them seen only once. The receptor was isolated from an adult who was a healthcare worker with PCR-confirmed SARS-CoV-2 infection or an uninfected control (not recorded which). The chain uses TRBV20-1 and TRBJ1-2; D gene ambiguous. What was sequenced was whole blood. The CDR3 DNA follows: TGCAGTGCTAGAGTCAACTCCCAGGACTATGGCTACACCTTC. Amino acids: CSARVNSQDYGYTF.